The 20 T cell receptor beta chains reported below all come from one sample, sequenced in a study of post-analysis software for immune sequencing data (dated by TCRdb to about 2015). The paper as a whole reports these results and caveats: Patients showed significantly higher frequencies than controls for a handful of TRBV segments, among them TRBV5-6, TRBV5-1 and TRBV20-1.

Their target antigens are unknown. Preparation of the library involved PCR. Sequencing relied on an Illumina HiSeq 2500. Unique molecular identifiers were incorporated into TCR beta cDNA libraries to reduce PCR and sequencing biases. The public reads were run again by TCRdb, first through fastp at Q25 and then through MiXCR, and only productive beta chains were kept. Rows with a matching CDR3 protein are joined into one entry that keeps the most common DNA and genes. In this sample the table shows roughly 600,000 distinct CDR3 sequences, roughly 47% of which occur a single time. Of the sample, more than 1.5% is held by the ten largest clones. Sequencing was done on a sample of blood. Receptors were obtained from a girl aged 10-17 years with multiple sclerosis.

This clonotype was observed a few times. This chain uses TRBV30 with TRBJ1-1; no reliable D call. In germline, CDR1 is GTSNPN, CDR2 SVGIG (reference sequence). The CDR3 contains 13 residues. Trimming stripped 0 bases from V and 0 bases from J, with 5 bases between. CDR3 in DNA: TGTGCCTGGAGTGTCCAAGTGAACACTGAAGCTTTCTTT. The encoded protein is CAWSVQVNTEAFF.

In DNA, the CDR3 is TGTGCCAGCACCAGACCTTTAGGGGGCGGGGAGACCCAGTACTTC. As protein: CASTRPLGGGETQYF. The chain combines TRBV7-2 with TRBJ2-5, with 7 bases matching TRBD1. This CDR3 spans 15 amino acids. Germline CDR1 is SGHTA and CDR2 is FQGNSA. The V gene end was trimmed by 7 bases and the J gene end by 5 bases; junction bases not matched to a gene: 13.

The chain employs TRBV5-1 and TRBJ2-1; 12 positions agree with TRBD2. The CDR3 is made up of 17 amino acids. Germline V gene lookup returns CDR1 SGHRS and CDR2 YFSETQ. The V gene end was trimmed by 2 bases and the J gene end by 7 bases; junction bases not matched to a gene: 10. The CDR3 sequence is CASSFLAGLAGSNEQFF. The CDR3 bases are TGCGCCAGCAGCTTTTTAGCCGGACTAGCGGGATCGAATGAGCAGTTCTTC.

J is TRBJ2-3 and V is TRBV4-1, with TRBD1 matching 7 bases. The CDR3 loop spans 15 amino acids. In germline, CDR1 is MGHRA, CDR2 YSYEKL. J gave up 6 bases and V 0 bases, and 6 bases lay outside the gene matches. The CDR3 spells CASSQDYRGWDTQYF. The CDR3 coding sequence is TGCGCCAGCAGCCAAGATTACAGGGGTTGGGATACGCAGTATTTT.

The chain recombines TRBV12-3 or TRBV12-4 with TRBJ2-1; D not certain. Deletions cut 7 bases from V and 6 bases from J, with 16 bases between. CDR3 size: 14 residues. The CDR3 here is CASTVSLWGNEQFF. CDR3 DNA sequence: TGTGCCAGCACCGTGAGCCTATGGGGCAATGAGCAGTTCTTC.

The CDR3 loop reads CASSLGPPGAAYEQYF. The CDR3 nucleotides read TGTGCCAGCAGCTTAGGCCCACCGGGGGCAGCCTACGAGCAGTACTTC. The rearrangement joins TRBV7-6 to TRBJ2-1, with D perhaps assigned TRBD1 or TRBD2 (6 bases each). The closer fit of TRBJ2-7 to the DNA end suggests the J call may be wrong. CDR1 is SGHVS and CDR2 is FNYEAQ in the germline V gene. This CDR3 comprises 16 residues.

The V call is TRBV20-1, the J call TRBJ2-7; TRBD2 agrees at 10 bases. Germline CDR1 reads DFQATT; CDR2 reads SNEGSKA (reference sequence). Trimming at V came to 0 bases and at J to 0 bases, leaving 8 bases not matched to a gene. This CDR3 comprises 17 residues. The CDR3 loop reads CSARDLLSGGSSYEQYF. CDR3 sequence (DNA): TGCAGTGCTAGAGATCTTCTTAGCGGGGGGTCCTCCTACGAGCAGTACTTC.

The chain has TRBV12-3 or TRBV12-4 and TRBJ2-1; possible D gene TRBD1, 5 bases. CDR3 length equals 15 residues. V lost 1 base and J 6 bases, leaving 13 bases between the germline ends. The CDR3 bases are TGTGCCAGCAGTTTAGGGGGCCTCTACTCCAATGAGCAGTTCTTC. Translation gives CASSLGGLYSNEQFF.

This chain joins TRBV12-3 or TRBV12-4 and TRBJ2-3, with 8 bases lining up with TRBD1. Germline trimming cut 6 bases from V and 8 bases from J; bases unmatched to any gene: 10. This CDR3 contains 14 residues. The DNA of the CDR3 is TGTGCCAGCAGACCCGAACAGGGGGAGAGTACGCAGTATTTT. This codes for CASRPEQGESTQYF.

This clonotype was seen a handful of times. The CDR3 is CASSYGTVTDTQYF. The CDR3 DNA follows: TGTGCCAGCAGTTATGGGACGGTCACGGATACGCAGTATTTT. The gene calls are TRBV12-3 or TRBV12-4 and TRBJ2-3, with D perhaps assigned TRBD1 or TRBD2 (5 bases each). The CDR3 runs to 14 residues. V shed 4 bases and J shed 6 bases, with 14 bases lying between them.

This clonotype was observed a few times. V and J are TRBV7-9 and TRBJ2-7; D may be TRBD1 (6 bases). V was trimmed by 5 bases and J by 3 bases, leaving 20 bases between them. Germline CDR1 SEHNR, CDR2 FQNEAQ (reference sequence). The CDR3 is made up of 16 amino acids. CDR3 protein: CASSPRGHPQGYEQYF. Written as DNA, the CDR3 is TGTGCCAGCAGCCCGAGGGGACATCCTCAAGGCTACGAGCAGTACTTC.

Of note for this clonotype: The junction departs from germline at one end; a sequencing error may be responsible. The CDR3 protein is CACSLRSRADYGYTF. CDR3 sequence (DNA): TGTGCCTGCAGTTTACGGTCCAGGGCGGACTATGGCTACACCTTC. The rearrangement joins TRBV12-3 or TRBV12-4 to TRBJ1-2; tentative D call: TRBD1 (5 bases). This CDR3 contains 15 residues.

CDR3 in amino acids: CSALQGRQPQHF. CDR3 nucleotide sequence: TGCAGTGCTCTACAAGGAAGACAGCCCCAGCATTTT. V gene TRBV20-1 combines with J gene TRBJ1-5; D remains unclear. There are 12 residues in the CDR3. V gave up 5 bases and J gave up 7 bases, with 12 bases separating them. Germline V gene sequence: CDR1 DFQATT, CDR2 SNEGSKA (reference sequence).

The V and J genes are TRBV15 and TRBJ1-4, with a possible D match to TRBD1 (5 bases). CDR1 and CDR2 (germline): LNHNV, YYDKDF (reference sequence). The length of the CDR3 is 15 residues. V was clipped by 0 bases and J by 4 bases, with 9 bases between them. The CDR3 DNA is TGTGCCACCAGCAGAGATCCGGGGGTTAATGAAAAACTGTTTTTT. Its protein product is CATSRDPGVNEKLFF.

The chain links TRBV27 to TRBJ1-1; D call uncertain. V gave up 2 bases and J gave up 7 bases, with 11 bases separating them. CDR3 length: 13 residues. In germline, CDR1 is MNHEY, CDR2 SMNVEV (reference sequence). The CDR3 is CASSLGGSGEAFF. CDR3 nucleotides: TGTGCCAGCAGTTTAGGCGGCTCCGGTGAAGCTTTCTTT.

The V and J genes are TRBV20-1 and TRBJ2-5; no definite D call. Germline V gene data show CDR1 as DFQATT and CDR2 as SNEGSKA (reference sequence). This CDR3 spans 14 amino acids. V was pared by 3 bases and J by 3 bases, with 14 bases between. The CDR3 region is CSASNSKIKETQYF. CDR3 DNA: TGCAGTGCTAGTAACTCTAAGATAAAAGAGACCCAGTACTTC.

This clonotype has a handful of counts. This sequence joins TRBV12-3 or TRBV12-4 and TRBJ1-4; no reliable D call. V was clipped by 3 bases and J by 7 bases, with 9 bases between them. The CDR3 consists of 13 residues. Written as DNA, the CDR3 is TGTGCCAGCAGTTTGGGATGGGCTGAAAAACTGTTTTTT. It translates to CASSLGWAEKLFF.

A note on this clonotype: Germline is not matched at one junction end, which may reflect a read error. This chain links TRBV25-1 with TRBJ2-1; D gene unclear. The CDR3 totals 13 residues. The germline V gene encodes CDR1 MGHDK and CDR2 SYGVNS. Here the CDR3 reads CASSEHDTNVQFF. The CDR3 nucleotides read TGTGCCAGCAGTGAACACGACACCAATGTGCAGTTCTTC.

This clonotype has a handful of counts. This could be a read error, since a much larger clone is one nucleotide away. V gene TRBV29-1 combines with J gene TRBJ2-3; D is ambiguous. CDR1 and CDR2 from the germline V gene are SQVTM and ANQGSEA. V gave up 6 bases and J gave up 5 bases, with 9 bases separating them. The CDR3 is 11 amino acids. The CDR3 DNA sequence: TGCAGCGTAGAAAAACGAGATACGCAGTATTTT. It is translated as CSVEKRDTQYF.

The chain links TRBV12-5 to TRBJ2-3, with D hard to call. Germline loops: CDR1 LGHNT, CDR2 FRNRAP. The CDR3 totals 14 residues. V shed 1 base and J shed 9 bases, with 14 bases lying between them. As DNA, the CDR3 is TGTGCTAGTGGTTTGGGGACCACTGTTGCCACGCAGTATTTT. It specifies CASGLGTTVATQYF.